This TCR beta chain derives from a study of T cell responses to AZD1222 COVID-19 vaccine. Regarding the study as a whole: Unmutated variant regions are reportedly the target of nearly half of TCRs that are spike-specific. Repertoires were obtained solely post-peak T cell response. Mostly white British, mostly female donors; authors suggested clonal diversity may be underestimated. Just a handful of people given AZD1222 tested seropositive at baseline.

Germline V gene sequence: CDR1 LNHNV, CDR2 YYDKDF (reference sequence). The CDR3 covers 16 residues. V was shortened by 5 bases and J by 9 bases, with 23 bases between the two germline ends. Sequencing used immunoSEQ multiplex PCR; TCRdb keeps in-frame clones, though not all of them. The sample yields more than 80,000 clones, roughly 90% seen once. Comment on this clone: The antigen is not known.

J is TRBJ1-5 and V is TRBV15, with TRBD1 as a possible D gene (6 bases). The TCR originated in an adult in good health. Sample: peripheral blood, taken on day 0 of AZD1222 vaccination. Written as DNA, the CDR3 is TGTGCCACCAGCCGAGGGGGGTATGGGGCCTCGCCGCCCCAGCATTTT. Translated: CATSRGGYGASPPQHF.